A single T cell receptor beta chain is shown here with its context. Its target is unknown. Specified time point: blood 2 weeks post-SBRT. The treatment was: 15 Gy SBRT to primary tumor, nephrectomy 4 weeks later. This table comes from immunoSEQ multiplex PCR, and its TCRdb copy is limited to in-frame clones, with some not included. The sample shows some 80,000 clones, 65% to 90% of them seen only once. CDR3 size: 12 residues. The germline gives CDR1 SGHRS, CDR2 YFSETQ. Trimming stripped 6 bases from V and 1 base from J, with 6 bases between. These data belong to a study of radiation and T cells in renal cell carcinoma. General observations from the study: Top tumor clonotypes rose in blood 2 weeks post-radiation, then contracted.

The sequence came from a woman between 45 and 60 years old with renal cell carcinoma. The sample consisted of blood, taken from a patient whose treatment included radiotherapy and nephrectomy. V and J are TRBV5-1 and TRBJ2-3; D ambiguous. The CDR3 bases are TGCGCCAGCAATCCAGGCACAGATACGCAGTATTTT. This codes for CASNPGTDTQYF.